The sequence of this T cell receptor (gamma chain) was determined in a study of γδ T cells in repeated Plasmodium falciparum infection. Study-wide background: Over roughly 580 days, donors received four mosquito-bite P. falciparum NF54 infections.

This CDR3 region has 19 residues. Germline V CDR1 and CDR2: GITISATS, ISYDGTV (reference sequence). Gammadelta T cells were flow-sorted from PBMC into Vgamma9/Vdelta2+ and Vdelta2-negative populations for bulk analysis. This clone was detected only a few times. The antigen is unknown. A far larger clone is just one base off, so this is likely a read error. Other nucleotide sequences from this sample produce the same CDR3. TCRdb re-called the multiplex PCR reads via CATT. The sample has 14,000 or so gamma-chain clones, roughly 1.7% seen once. Overall study findings and caveats: Vgamma9/Vdelta2+ T cells showed a stable polyclonal repertoire with shared TCRgamma sequences.

A V gene of TRGV9 was called, but no J gene was assigned. The sample was gamma-delta T cells from blood. This TCR came from a pool of human donors (malaria-infected and uninfected, not separated). For the CDR3, the DNA is TGTGCCTTGTGGGAGGGAACCAAATTACAAGAGTTGGGCAAAAAAATCAAGGTGTTT. Amino acids: CALWEGTKLQELGKKIKVF.